This is a list of T cell receptor beta chains from one sample in a study of blood T cell repertoires in COVID-19. Assay used: immunoSEQ multiplex PCR; TCRdb lists only in-frame clones, some missing. The sample lists fewer than 350,000 clones, 85% occurring once. The sample was PBMCs or T cells enriched from blood (not recorded which). These receptors all come from a woman in her 50s who had recovered from COVID-19. The CDR3 runs from the conserved cysteine through the conserved F or W. D genes are given only for firm matches. Size is stated for part of the rows, as once, few or many counts, or as a class when the clone is expanded.

v_call: TRBV5-4; d_call: TRBD1; clone_size: few; j_call: TRBJ2-1; cdr3_length: 16; cdr3_aa: CASSRDSPLSYNEQFF; cdr3_nt: TGTGCCAGCAGCCGGGACAGTCCACTCTCCTACAATGAGCAGTTCTTC
v_call: TRBV7-9; d_call: TRBD2; clone_size: once; j_call: TRBJ2-5; cdr3_length: 13; cdr3_aa: CASRTSSLETQYF; cdr3_nt: TGTGCCAGCCGGACTAGCTCATTGGAGACCCAGTACTTC
v_call: TRBV12-3/TRBV12-4; d_call: TRBD2; clone_size: once; j_call: TRBJ2-7; cdr3_length: 12; cdr3_aa: CASTWGGGEQYF; cdr3_nt: TGTGCCAGCACCTGGGGCGGGGGCGAGCAGTACTTC
v_call: TRBV19; d_call: TRBD1; clone_size: .; j_call: TRBJ1-3; cdr3_length: 16; cdr3_aa: CASSAPGQGPGNTIYF; cdr3_nt: TGTGCCAGTAGTGCCCCGGGACAGGGACCTGGAAACACCATATATTTT
v_call: TRBV11-2; d_call: TRBD2; clone_size: .; j_call: TRBJ2-3; cdr3_length: 15; cdr3_aa: CASSRTSGNTDTQYF; cdr3_nt: TGTGCCAGCAGCAGAACTAGCGGGAACACAGATACGCAGTATTTT
v_call: TRBV4-1; d_call: .; clone_size: .; j_call: TRBJ2-1; cdr3_length: 16; cdr3_aa: CASSHGGAGAENEQFF; cdr3_nt: TGCGCCAGCAGCCATGGGGGGGCCGGGGCAGAGAATGAGCAGTTCTTC
v_call: TRBV5-4; d_call: .; clone_size: .; j_call: TRBJ1-2; cdr3_length: 13; cdr3_aa: CASSLRGGYGYTF; cdr3_nt: TGTGCCAGCAGCTTGCGGGGTGGCTATGGCTACACCTTC
v_call: TRBV18; d_call: .; clone_size: .; j_call: TRBJ1-1; cdr3_length: 13; cdr3_aa: CASSPGGDTEAFF; cdr3_nt: TGTGCCAGCTCACCAGGGGGGGACACTGAAGCTTTCTTT
v_call: TRBV19; d_call: .; clone_size: .; j_call: TRBJ1-1; cdr3_length: 13; cdr3_aa: CASSILGGTEAFF; cdr3_nt: TGTGCCAGTAGTATTTTGGGAGGGACTGAAGCTTTCTTT
v_call: TRBV30; d_call: .; clone_size: .; j_call: TRBJ1-6; cdr3_length: 16; cdr3_aa: CAWSVTSWSVDSPLHF; cdr3_nt: TGTGCCTGGAGTGTAACCTCGTGGTCGGTGGATTCACCCCTCCACTTT
v_call: TRBV7-7; d_call: .; clone_size: once; j_call: TRBJ2-2; cdr3_length: 17; cdr3_aa: CASSYQPPGSNTGELFF; cdr3_nt: TGTGCCAGCAGCTATCAACCCCCGGGGTCGAACACCGGGGAGCTGTTTTTT
v_call: TRBV7-2; d_call: TRBD2; clone_size: .; j_call: TRBJ2-5; cdr3_length: 15; cdr3_aa: CASSSPSGGAETQYF; cdr3_nt: TGTGCCAGCAGCTCTCCTTCCGGGGGGGCGGAGACCCAGTACTTC
v_call: TRBV18; d_call: .; clone_size: .; j_call: TRBJ1-4; cdr3_length: 13; cdr3_aa: CASSNGLNEKLFF; cdr3_nt: TGTGCCAGCTCAAACGGACTAAATGAAAAACTGTTTTTT
v_call: TRBV6-1; d_call: .; clone_size: .; j_call: TRBJ2-3; cdr3_length: 17; cdr3_aa: CASSEYWATSFTDTQYF; cdr3_nt: TGTGCCAGCAGTGAATATTGGGCAACCTCATTCACAGATACGCAGTATTTT